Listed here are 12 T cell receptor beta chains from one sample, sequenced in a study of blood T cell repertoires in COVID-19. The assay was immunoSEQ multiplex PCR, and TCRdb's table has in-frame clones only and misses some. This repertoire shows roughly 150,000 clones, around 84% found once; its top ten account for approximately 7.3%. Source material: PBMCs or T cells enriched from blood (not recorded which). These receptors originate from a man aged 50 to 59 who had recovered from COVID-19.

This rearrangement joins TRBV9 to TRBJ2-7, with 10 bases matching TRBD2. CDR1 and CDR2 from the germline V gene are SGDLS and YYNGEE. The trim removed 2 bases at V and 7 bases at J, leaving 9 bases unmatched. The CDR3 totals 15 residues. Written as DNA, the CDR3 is TGTGCCAGCAGCGTGGGGAGCGGGGGGGCGGAGGAGCAGTACTTC. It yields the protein CASSVGSGGAEEQYF.

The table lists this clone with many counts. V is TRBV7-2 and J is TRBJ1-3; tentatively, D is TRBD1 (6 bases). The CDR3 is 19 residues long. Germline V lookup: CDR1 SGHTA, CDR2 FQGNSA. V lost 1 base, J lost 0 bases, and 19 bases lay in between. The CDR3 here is CASSLGRGIVKSSGNTIYF. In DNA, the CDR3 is TGTGCCAGCAGCTTAGGCAGGGGTATTGTAAAGAGCTCTGGAAACACCATATATTTT. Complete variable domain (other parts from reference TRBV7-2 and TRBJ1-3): GAGVSQSPSNKVTEKGKDVELRCDPISGHTALYWYRQSLGQGLEFLIYFQGNSAPDKSGLPSDRFSAERTGGSVSTLTIQRTQQEDSAVYLCASSLGRGIVKSSGNTIYFGEGSWLTVV.

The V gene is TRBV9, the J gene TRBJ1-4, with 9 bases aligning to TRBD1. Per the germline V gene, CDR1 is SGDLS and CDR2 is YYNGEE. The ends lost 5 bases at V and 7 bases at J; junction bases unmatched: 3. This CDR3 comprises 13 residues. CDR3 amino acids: CASRGGQGEKLFF. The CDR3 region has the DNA TGTGCCAGCAGGGGGGGACAGGGTGAAAAACTGTTTTTT.

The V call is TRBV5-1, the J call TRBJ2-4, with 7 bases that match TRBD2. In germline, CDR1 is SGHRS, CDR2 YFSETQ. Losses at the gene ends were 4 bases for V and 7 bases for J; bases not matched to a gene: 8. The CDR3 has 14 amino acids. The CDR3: CASSTDLGGNIQYF. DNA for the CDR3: TGCGCCAGCAGCACAGATTTGGGGGGGAACATTCAGTACTTC. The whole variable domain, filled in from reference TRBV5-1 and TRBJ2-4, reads KAGVTQTPRYLIKTRGQQVTLSCSPISGHRSVSWYQQTPGQGLQFLFEYFSETQRNKGNFPGRFSGRQFSNSRSEMNVSTLELGDSALYLCASSTDLGGNIQYFGAGTRLSVL.

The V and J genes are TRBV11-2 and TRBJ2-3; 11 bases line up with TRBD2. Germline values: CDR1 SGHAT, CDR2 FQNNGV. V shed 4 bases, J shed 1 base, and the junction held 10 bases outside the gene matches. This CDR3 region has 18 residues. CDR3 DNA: TGTGCCAGCAGCTCGCCGGAGCTAGCGGGGGGCGGCACAGATACGCAGTATTTT. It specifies CASSSPELAGGGTDTQYF.

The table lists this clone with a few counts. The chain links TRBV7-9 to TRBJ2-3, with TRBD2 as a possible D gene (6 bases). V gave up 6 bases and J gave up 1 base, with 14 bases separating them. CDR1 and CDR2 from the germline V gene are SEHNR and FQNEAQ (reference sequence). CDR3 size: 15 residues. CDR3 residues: CASREGSSGTDTQYF. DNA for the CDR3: TGTGCCAGCAGAGAGGGGTCTAGCGGCACAGATACGCAGTATTTT.

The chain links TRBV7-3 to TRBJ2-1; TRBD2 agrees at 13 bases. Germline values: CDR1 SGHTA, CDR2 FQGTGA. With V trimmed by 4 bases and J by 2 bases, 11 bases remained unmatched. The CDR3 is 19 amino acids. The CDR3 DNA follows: TGTGCCAGCAGCTCAACCCCCAGACTAGCGGGGGGTACCTACAATGAGCAGTTCTTC. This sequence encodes CASSSTPRLAGGTYNEQFF.

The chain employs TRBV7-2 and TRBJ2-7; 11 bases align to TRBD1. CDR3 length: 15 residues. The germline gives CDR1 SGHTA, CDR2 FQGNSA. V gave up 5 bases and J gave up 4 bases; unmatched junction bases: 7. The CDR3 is CASSPSGTGGYEQYF. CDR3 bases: TGTGCCAGCAGCCCAAGCGGGACAGGGGGTTACGAGCAGTACTTC. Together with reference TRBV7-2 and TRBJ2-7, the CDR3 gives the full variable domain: GAGVSQSPSNKVTEKGKDVELRCDPISGHTALYWYRQSLGQGLEFLIYFQGNSAPDKSGLPSDRFSAERTGGSVSTLTIQRTQQEDSAVYLCASSPSGTGGYEQYFGPGTRLTVT.

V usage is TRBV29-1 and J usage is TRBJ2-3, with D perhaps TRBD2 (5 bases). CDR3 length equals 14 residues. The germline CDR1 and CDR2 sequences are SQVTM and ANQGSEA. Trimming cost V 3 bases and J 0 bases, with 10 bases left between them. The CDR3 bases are TGCAGCGTTGATAGGAGGCCAAGCACAGATACGCAGTATTTT. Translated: CSVDRRPSTDTQYF.

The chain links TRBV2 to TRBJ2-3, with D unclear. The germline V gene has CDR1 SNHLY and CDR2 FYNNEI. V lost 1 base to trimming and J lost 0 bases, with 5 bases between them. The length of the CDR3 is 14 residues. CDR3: CASSEDYSTDTQYF. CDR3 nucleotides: TGTGCCAGCAGTGAAGACTATAGCACAGATACGCAGTATTTT.

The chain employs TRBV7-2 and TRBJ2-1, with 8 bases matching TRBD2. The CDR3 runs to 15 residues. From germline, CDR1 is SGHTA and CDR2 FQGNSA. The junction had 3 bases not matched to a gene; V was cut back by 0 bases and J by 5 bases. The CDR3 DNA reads TGTGCCAGCAGCTTAGCCGGGGGGGCGAACAATGAGCAGTTCTTC. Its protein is CASSLAGGANNEQFF.

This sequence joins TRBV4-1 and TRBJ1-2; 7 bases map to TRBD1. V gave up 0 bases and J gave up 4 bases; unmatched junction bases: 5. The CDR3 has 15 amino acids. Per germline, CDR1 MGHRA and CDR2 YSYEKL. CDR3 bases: TGCGCCAGCAGCCAAGACCTGAACAGGGGCTATGGCTACACCTTC. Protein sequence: CASSQDLNRGYGYTF.